This entry is about one T cell receptor beta chain. Followed longitudinally, the Seattle patients had been enrolled during active infection. The data originate from a study of blood T cell repertoires in COVID-19. Study overall: Specimens from acute and convalescent COVID-19 originated in the United States, Italy and Spain. T cells, B-cell-depleted T cells, or PBMCs supplied cDNA or gDNA.

Germline CDR1 is LGHNT and CDR2 is FRNRAP. The CDR3 contains 15 residues. J gave up 5 bases and V 6 bases, and 9 bases lay outside the gene matches. Methods used by the authors: Reference gene primer amplification gave nucleated cell count estimates. Sequenced by immunoSEQ multiplex PCR; TCRdb stores in-frame clones only, minus some. The V and J calls and clone size are taken from that table; D and trimming were inferred from the DNA. The sample holds approximately 500,000 clones, 75% to 90% seen once. The sequence was collected from a man aged 18 to 29 with COVID-19, enrolled during active disease. V gene TRBV12-5 combines with J gene TRBJ2-5, with TRBD2 matching 10 bases. The sequencing sample was made of peripheral blood. The DNA for the CDR3 is TGTGCTAGTGGCAAACAAATAGCGGGAGGTGAGACCCAGTACTTC. Translation gives CASGKQIAGGETQYF.